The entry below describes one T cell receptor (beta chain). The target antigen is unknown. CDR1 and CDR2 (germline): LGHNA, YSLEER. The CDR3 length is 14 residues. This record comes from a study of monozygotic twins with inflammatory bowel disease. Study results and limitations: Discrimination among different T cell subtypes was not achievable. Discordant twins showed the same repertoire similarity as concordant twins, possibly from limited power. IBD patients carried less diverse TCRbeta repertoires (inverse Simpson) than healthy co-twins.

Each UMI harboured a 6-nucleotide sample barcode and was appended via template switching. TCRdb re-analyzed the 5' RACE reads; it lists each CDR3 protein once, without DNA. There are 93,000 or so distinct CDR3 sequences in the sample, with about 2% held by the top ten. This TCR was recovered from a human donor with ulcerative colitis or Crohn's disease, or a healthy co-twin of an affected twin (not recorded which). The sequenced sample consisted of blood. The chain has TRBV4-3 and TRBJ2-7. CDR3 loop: CASSHGQGSYEQYF.